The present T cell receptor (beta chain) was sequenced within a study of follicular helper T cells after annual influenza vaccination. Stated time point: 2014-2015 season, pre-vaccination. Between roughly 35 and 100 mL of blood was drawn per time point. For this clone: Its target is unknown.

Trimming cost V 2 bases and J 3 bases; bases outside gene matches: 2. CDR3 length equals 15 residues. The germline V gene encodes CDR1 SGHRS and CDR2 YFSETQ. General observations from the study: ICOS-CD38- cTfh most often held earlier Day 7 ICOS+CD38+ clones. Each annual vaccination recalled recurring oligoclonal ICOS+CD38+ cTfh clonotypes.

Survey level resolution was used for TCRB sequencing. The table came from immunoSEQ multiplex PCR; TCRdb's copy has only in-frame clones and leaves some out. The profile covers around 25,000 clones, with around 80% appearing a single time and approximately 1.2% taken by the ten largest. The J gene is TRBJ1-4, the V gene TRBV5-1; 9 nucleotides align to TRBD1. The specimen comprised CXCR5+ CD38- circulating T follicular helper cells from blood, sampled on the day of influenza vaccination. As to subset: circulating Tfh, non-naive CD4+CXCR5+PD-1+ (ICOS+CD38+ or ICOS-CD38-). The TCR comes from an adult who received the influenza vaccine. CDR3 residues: CASSLQGAPNEKLFF. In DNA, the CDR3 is TGCGCCAGCAGCTTACAGGGGGCTCCTAATGAAAAACTGTTTTTT.